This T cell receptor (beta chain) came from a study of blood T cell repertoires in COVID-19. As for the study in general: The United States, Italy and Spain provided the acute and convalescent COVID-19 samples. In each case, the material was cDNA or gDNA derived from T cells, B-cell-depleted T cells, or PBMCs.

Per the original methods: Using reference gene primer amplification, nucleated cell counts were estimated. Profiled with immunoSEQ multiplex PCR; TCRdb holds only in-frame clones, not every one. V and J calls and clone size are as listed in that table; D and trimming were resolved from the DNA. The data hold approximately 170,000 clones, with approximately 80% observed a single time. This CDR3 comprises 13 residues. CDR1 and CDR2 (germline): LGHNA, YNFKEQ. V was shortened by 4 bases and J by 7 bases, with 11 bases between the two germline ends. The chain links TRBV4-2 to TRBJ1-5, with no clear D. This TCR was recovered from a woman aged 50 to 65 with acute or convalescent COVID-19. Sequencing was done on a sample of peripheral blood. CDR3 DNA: TGTGCCAGCAGCCCTACGAGTGTACAGCCCCAGCATTTT. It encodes CASSPTSVQPQHF.